Listed below are T cell receptor beta chains from one sample, sequenced in a study of vaccination and CD4 T cells after COVID-19. These TCRs are of unknown antigen specificity. TCRdb reanalysed the PCR reads using MiXCR and keeps one entry per CDR3 protein. The sample consists of over 15,000 distinct CDR3 sequences, around 50% of them appearing once. This material consisted of CD4+ T cells from blood, cultured in vitro, taken before SARS-CoV-2 vaccination. Receptors originate from a human donor who had recovered from COVID-19. Each CDR3 is given with its conserved first and last residue. D genes are given only for firm matches. Expanded clones get a size class; other rows say once, few or many, or leave the size out.

cdr3_nt,cdr3_aa,d_call,clone_size,j_call,v_call
TGCAGTGCTAGAGAACGACAGGGCCTCGCTGAAAAACTGTTTTTT,CSARERQGLAEKLFF,TRBD1,.,TRBJ1-4,TRBV20-1
TGCAGTGCTAGAGATCACGGGGGGGCGGCTCAGCCCCAGCATTTT,CSARDHGGAAQPQHF,.,few,TRBJ1-5,TRBV20-1
TGTGCCAGCCACATGAACACTGAAGCTTTCTTT,CASHMNTEAFF,.,.,TRBJ1-1,TRBV6-1
TGTGCCAGCAGTGGGGAGGCTAACTATGGCTACACCTTC,CASSGEANYGYTF,.,.,TRBJ1-2,TRBV12-3/TRBV12-4
TGTGCCAGCTCACCAGGGGCCGGACAAGAGACCCAGTACTTC,CASSPGAGQETQYF,.,.,TRBJ2-5,TRBV18
TGTGCCAGTAGTATGCTGGCAGGGGGCTACGAGCAGTACTTC,CASSMLAGGYEQYF,TRBD1,few,TRBJ2-7,TRBV19
TGTGCCAGCAGTGAATATGCCAGGGTCCAGCCCCAGCATTTT,CASSEYARVQPQHF,.,.,TRBJ1-5,TRBV25-1
TGTGCCAGCAGCTCGGGGCTAGCGGGAGGCCAAGAGACCCAGTACTTC,CASSSGLAGGQETQYF,TRBD2,.,TRBJ2-5,TRBV7-3
TGTGCCAGCAGCCCGGGGGTCAGGGGGTGGATCGATGAGCAGTTCTTC,CASSPGVRGWIDEQFF,.,.,TRBJ2-1,TRBV7-2
TGTGCCAGCAGCAAAGGATCAGGGGGCGATAATGGCTACACCTTC,CASSKGSGGDNGYTF,.,.,TRBJ1-2,TRBV21-1
TGTGCCAGCAGCTCCTACGGGTCGGGTGGCTACACCTTC,CASSSYGSGGYTF,.,.,TRBJ1-2,TRBV11-2
TGTGCCACCAGTGGCTGGACAGACACCTACAATGAGCAGTTCTTC,CATSGWTDTYNEQFF,.,.,TRBJ2-1,TRBV24-1
TGTGCCAGCAGTCTGGGTGGCTATGGCTACACCTTC,CASSLGGYGYTF,.,.,TRBJ1-2,TRBV28
TGTGCCAGCAGCTTAACGGAGGGGGGATCACCCCTCCACTTT,CASSLTEGGSPLHF,.,few,TRBJ1-6,TRBV7-9
TGCAGTGCTAGAGATGATCCGGAAGATACGCAGTATTTT,CSARDDPEDTQYF,.,once,TRBJ2-3,TRBV20-1
TGCGCCAGCAGCGACACAGGGGGCACGACTGAAGCTTTCTTT,CASSDTGGTTEAFF,TRBD1,.,TRBJ1-1,TRBV5-1
TGTGCCAGCAGTCCCCGGACAGGGATCCAAGAGACCCAGTACTTC,CASSPRTGIQETQYF,TRBD1,.,TRBJ2-5,TRBV2
TGTGCCAGCAGCTTATCAGGGGACCAGCCCCAGCATTTT,CASSLSGDQPQHF,.,.,TRBJ1-5,TRBV7-9
TGCAGTGCTAGTGGATACAGGGAGGAGGGCAATCAGCCCCAGCATTTT,CSASGYREEGNQPQHF,.,few,TRBJ1-5,TRBV20-1
TGCAGTGCTAGTCCCAATGCTCTCGAGCAGTACTTC,CSASPNALEQYF,.,few,TRBJ2-7,TRBV20-1
TGTGCCAGCAGCAGAATGGGAGGCAATCAGCCCCAGCATTTT,CASSRMGGNQPQHF,.,.,TRBJ1-5,TRBV28
TGTGCCAGCAGCTCGACGCAGACTAGCCGACGACCCTACGAGCAGTACTTC,CASSSTQTSRRPYEQYF,TRBD2,.,TRBJ2-7,TRBV7-9
TGTGCCAGCAGTTTAGACAGGGCGTCAGATACGCAGTATTTT,CASSLDRASDTQYF,TRBD1,few,TRBJ2-3,TRBV27
TGTGCCAGCAGCTTGGTCGGACAGGGGGCTGGCTATGGCTACACCTTC,CASSLVGQGAGYGYTF,TRBD1,.,TRBJ1-2,TRBV5-6
TGTGCCAGCAGCCAAGATTTTATGAAGGCCAAAAACATTCAGTACTTC,CASSQDFMKAKNIQYF,.,once,TRBJ2-4,TRBV3-1
TGCAGCGCTGAACCGCCCCCCAATGAGCAGTTCTTC,CSAEPPPNEQFF,.,.,TRBJ2-1,TRBV29-1
TGCAGTGTCAATTTACAGGGAGTTCAAGTTTTT,CSVNLQGVQVF,.,.,TRBJ2-2,TRBV20-1
TGTGCCACCACTCCTAGCGGTACTAGCACAGATACGCAGTATTTT,CATTPSGTSTDTQYF,TRBD2,.,TRBJ2-3,TRBV15
TGTGCCAGCAGCTTAGTCGCGGGAGCGAACACCGGGGAGCTGTTTTTT,CASSLVAGANTGELFF,TRBD2,.,TRBJ2-2,TRBV7-7
TGTGCCAGCAGTACGACTAGCGGCTCAATCTCTGGGGCCAACGTCCTGACTTTC,CASSTTSGSISGANVLTF,TRBD2,.,TRBJ2-6,TRBV6-1
TGTGCCAGCAGTTTACCGGGGGTTCGGGACGAGCAGTACTTC,CASSLPGVRDEQYF,.,few,TRBJ2-7,TRBV28
TGTGCCAGCAGCCCCCCAGGCCCGATCGGTTGGGAGACCCAGTACTTC,CASSPPGPIGWETQYF,.,few,TRBJ2-5,TRBV7-9
TGTGCCAGCAGTTACGGCGGCGCAGGGGGCAACGCCGGGGAGCTGTTTTTT,CASSYGGAGGNAGELFF,TRBD1,.,TRBJ2-2,TRBV6-2/TRBV6-3
TGCGCCAGCAGGGAATCGGGACAGGGACTTTCCTATGGCTACACCTTC,CASRESGQGLSYGYTF,TRBD1,.,TRBJ1-2,TRBV10-2
TGCAGTGCTAGAGATTGGTCAGGGGGCGCGGTTTCACCCCTCCACTTT,CSARDWSGGAVSPLHF,TRBD1,few,TRBJ1-6,TRBV20-1
TGTGCCAGCAGCTTAGCGTATTGGGGGGAGGGCCCCGTAAATGAGCAGTTCTTC,CASSLAYWGEGPVNEQFF,TRBD2,.,TRBJ2-1,TRBV7-8
TGTGCCATCAGTGAGTCTACAGGGGTCGGGAACTATGGCTACACCTTC,CAISESTGVGNYGYTF,TRBD1,few,TRBJ1-2,TRBV10-3
TGCGCCAGCAGCGCGACTAGCAACTCCTACAATGAGCAGTTCTTC,CASSATSNSYNEQFF,TRBD2,.,TRBJ2-1,TRBV5-1
TGTGCCAGTAGTATCAGGCAGGGGGCAGATACGCAGTATTTT,CASSIRQGADTQYF,TRBD1,few,TRBJ2-3,TRBV19
TGTGCCAGCGTACACGGGGGGATCAATGAGCAGTTCTTC,CASVHGGINEQFF,TRBD2,.,TRBJ2-1,TRBV7-8
TGTGCCAGCAGTTACTCTGGGAGAAGCACAGATACGCAGTATTTT,CASSYSGRSTDTQYF,.,few,TRBJ2-3,TRBV6-2/TRBV6-3
TGTGCCAGCAGTTTATCGTTCACAGCCTCCAGCTCCTACGAGCAGTACTTC,CASSLSFTASSSYEQYF,.,few,TRBJ2-7,TRBV27
TGTGCCAGCACCTGGGGGCGCGGAGAGACCCAGTACTTC,CASTWGRGETQYF,.,.,TRBJ2-5,TRBV7-9
TGCGCCAGCAGCCAAGAGGTAGCGGGAGGGCTTAACGGGGAGCTGTTTTTT,CASSQEVAGGLNGELFF,TRBD2,.,TRBJ2-2,TRBV4-3
TGCAGTGCTAGGATAGAGGGGGAGACCCAGTACTTC,CSARIEGETQYF,.,.,TRBJ2-5,TRBV20-1
TGCAGTGCTAGAGGGACTAGCGGGAGTACGCGGTACGAGCAGTACTTC,CSARGTSGSTRYEQYF,TRBD2,.,TRBJ2-7,TRBV20-1
TGTGCCAGCTCACACACCGGGACAGGATCCGAGCAGTACTTC,CASSHTGTGSEQYF,TRBD1,.,TRBJ2-7,TRBV18
TGTGCCAGCAGTCAAGACGCCTTCGGACTAGCGGGGGAAGAGACCCAGTACTTC,CASSQDAFGLAGEETQYF,TRBD2,.,TRBJ2-5,TRBV6-1